These T cell receptor beta chains were read from a single sample in a study of PD-1 blockade in classical Hodgkin lymphoma. Only in-frame clones appear in the TCRdb table, and some are missing; sequencing was by immunoSEQ multiplex PCR. In the table there are approximately 89,000 clones, approximately 80% of which are singletons. Specimen: peripheral blood mononuclear cells (PBMCs), collected at baseline. These receptor sequences come from a human donor with classical Hodgkin lymphoma. The CDR3 runs from the conserved cysteine through the conserved F or W. D genes are given only for firm matches. Size tells how often a clone was seen (once, few, many) or the class of an expanded clone, and some rows leave it out.

CASSRGLPQYEQYF | TGTGCCAGCAGCCGAGGACTACCTCAATACGAGCAGTACTTC | TRBJ2-7 | NA | TRBV14 | NA
CASSQKGFAKNIQYF | TGTGCCAGCAGCCAAAAGGGCTTTGCCAAAAACATTCAGTACTTC | TRBJ2-4 | NA | TRBV5-8 | NA
CASSLGASGSNTGELFF | TGCGCCAGCAGCTTGGGGGCTAGCGGGAGTAACACCGGGGAGCTGTTTTTT | TRBJ2-2 | NA | TRBV5-1 | TRBD2
CASSYQGSNYGYTF | TGTGCCAGCAGCTACCAGGGATCTAACTATGGCTACACCTTC | TRBJ1-2 | once | TRBV11-2 | NA
CASSVSPAPGELFF | TGTGCCAGCAGCGTAAGCCCAGCCCCCGGGGAGCTGTTTTTT | TRBJ2-2 | NA | TRBV7-2 | NA
CASSAGQITPLLEGYTF | TGCGCCAGCAGCGCTGGACAAATAACACCTCTATTAGAAGGCTACACCTTC | TRBJ1-2 | NA | TRBV5-1 | NA
CASSPGTSGRTDTQYF | TGTGCCAGCAGCCCAGGGACTAGCGGGAGAACAGATACGCAGTATTTT | TRBJ2-3 | NA | TRBV4-2 | TRBD2
CASSFLTGLSEQYF | TGTGCCAGCAGTTTTCTGACAGGGTTATCCGAGCAGTACTTC | TRBJ2-7 | NA | TRBV27 | TRBD1
CSAGGAASANTGELFF | TGCAGCGCCGGAGGGGCTGCGTCGGCGAACACCGGGGAGCTGTTTTTT | TRBJ2-2 | NA | TRBV29-1 | NA
CASSSRGSEETQYF | TGTGCCAGCAGCTCCAGGGGGTCCGAAGAGACCCAGTACTTC | TRBJ2-5 | NA | TRBV5-4 | TRBD1
CAITKQGSNEQFF | TGTGCCATCACAAAACAGGGGAGCAATGAGCAGTTCTTC | TRBJ2-1 | NA | TRBV10-3 | TRBD1
CASSTRGQYNEQFF | TGTGCCAGTAGTACCCGGGGACAGTACAATGAGCAGTTCTTC | TRBJ2-1 | NA | TRBV19 | TRBD1
CASRPPQGSSYEQYF | TGTGCCAGCAGACCCCCACAGGGGTCCTCCTACGAGCAGTACTTC | TRBJ2-7 | NA | TRBV11-2 | TRBD1
CASGPRDVSEAFF | TGTGCTAGTGGACCCAGGGATGTGTCTGAAGCTTTCTTT | TRBJ1-1 | NA | TRBV12-5 | NA
CASSPPPGRAGSYEQYF | TGTGCCAGCAGCCCCCCGCCAGGCAGGGCGGGCTCCTACGAGCAGTACTTC | TRBJ2-7 | NA | TRBV9 | NA
CASSLSRAHSYNEQFF | TGTGCCAGCAGCCTCAGCAGGGCCCATTCCTACAATGAGCAGTTCTTC | TRBJ2-1 | once | TRBV7-3 | NA
CASSLSGRGTGQPQHF | TGTGCCAGCAGTTTATCCGGCAGGGGGACGGGTCAGCCCCAGCATTTT | TRBJ1-5 | NA | TRBV28 | TRBD1
CATVKTPAGDTEAFF | TGTGCCACCGTTAAGACTCCGGCGGGGGACACTGAAGCTTTCTTT | TRBJ1-1 | NA | TRBV19 | NA
CASSLGGAGRGGYTF | TGCGCCAGCAGCTTGGGAGGGGCAGGGAGAGGTGGCTACACCTTC | TRBJ1-2 | NA | TRBV5-1 | NA
CASSLGGSGTKNIQYF | TGTGCCAGCAGCTTAGGGGGGAGCGGTACCAAAAACATTCAGTACTTC | TRBJ2-4 | NA | TRBV7-6 | NA
CAISESTQTGQGEAFF | TGTGCCATCAGTGAGTCGACTCAGACAGGGCAAGGTGAAGCTTTCTTT | TRBJ1-1 | NA | TRBV10-3 | TRBD1
CATSREGRVSDEQFF | TGCGCCACCTCCCGGGAAGGAAGAGTCAGCGATGAGCAGTTCTTC | TRBJ2-1 | NA | TRBV5-1 | NA
CASSSWEGRNEQFF | TGTGCCAGCAGTTCATGGGAGGGCCGTAATGAGCAGTTCTTC | TRBJ2-1 | few | TRBV6-6 | TRBD2
CASSLDRSYGYTF | TGTGCCAGCAGCTTGGACAGGAGCTATGGCTACACCTTC | TRBJ1-2 | NA | TRBV5-5 | NA
CAISESRGLAAGDTQYF | TGTGCCATCAGTGAGTCAAGGGGTCTAGCGGCCGGAGATACGCAGTATTTT | TRBJ2-3 | NA | TRBV10-3 | TRBD2
CASSTRTGGAGSNQPQHF | TGTGCCAGTAGTACCCGGACAGGGGGCGCGGGTAGCAATCAGCCCCAGCATTTT | TRBJ1-5 | NA | TRBV19 | TRBD1
CASEMYSLSSTGELFF | TGTGCCAGCGAGATGTACAGCCTATCGAGCACCGGGGAGCTGTTTTTT | TRBJ2-2 | NA | TRBV7-9 | NA
CASSLDPQHSFEQFF | TGTGCCAGCAGCTTAGATCCCCAACATAGCTTTGAGCAGTTCTTC | TRBJ2-1 | NA | TRBV11-3 | NA
CASSLGRDQPQHF | TGTGCCAGCAGCCTAGGCCGGGATCAGCCCCAGCATTTT | TRBJ1-5 | NA | TRBV5-6 | NA
CASSIPGQSYGYTF | TGTGCCAGCAGCATCCCAGGACAGTCCTATGGCTACACCTTC | TRBJ1-2 | NA | TRBV5-4 | NA
CASRPTSGSGTQYF | TGTGCCAGCAGGCCGACTAGCGGGAGTGGGACCCAGTACTTC | TRBJ2-5 | NA | TRBV6-5 | TRBD2
CASSRNPGTANF | TGTGCCAGCAGTCGGAACCCCGGGACAGCCAACTTC | TRBJ2-7 | NA | TRBV28 | TRBD1
CASSLNWQETQYF | TGTGCCAGCAGCTTGAACTGGCAAGAGACCCAGTACTTC | TRBJ2-5 | NA | TRBV7-2 | NA
CASSSRVYEQYF | TGTGCCAGCAGCTCCAGAGTATACGAGCAGTACTTC | TRBJ2-7 | NA | TRBV7-9 | NA
CATPGGGYEQYF | TGTGCCACCCCCGGTGGGGGCTACGAGCAGTACTTC | TRBJ2-7 | NA | TRBV9 | NA
CASSSRGGAQAFF | TGTGCCAGCAGTTCAAGGGGGGGGGCGCAGGCTTTCTTT | TRBJ1-1 | NA | TRBV28 | NA
CASSRDRGNEQFF | TGCGCCAGCAGCAGGGACAGGGGCAATGAGCAGTTCTTC | TRBJ2-1 | NA | TRBV5-1 | TRBD1
CASSYSTTGYEAFF | TGTGCCAGCAGTTACTCGACAACGGGGTATGAAGCTTTCTTT | TRBJ1-1 | NA | TRBV6-5 | NA
CASSSPTGGAYQPQHF | TGTGCCAGCAGTTCGCCGACAGGGGGCGCGTATCAGCCCCAGCATTTT | TRBJ1-5 | once | TRBV28 | TRBD1
CASSIVGSKVVF | TGTGCCAGTAGTATCGTGGGGTCTAAGGTCGTCTTC | TRBJ2-1 | NA | TRBV19 | NA
CASSLGLATYNEQFF | TGTGCCAGCAGCCTGGGACTAGCTACCTACAATGAGCAGTTCTTC | TRBJ2-1 | NA | TRBV2 | TRBD2
CASSAEQRTDTQYF | TGTGCCAGCAGCGCGGAACAGAGGACAGATACGCAGTATTTT | TRBJ2-3 | NA | TRBV9 | NA
CASSSDRGDEKLFF | TGTGCCAGCAGTTCTGACAGGGGTGATGAAAAACTGTTTTTT | TRBJ1-4 | NA | TRBV6-5 | TRBD1
CASSLNPEQPQHF | TGTGCCAGCAGTTTAAACCCCGAACAGCCCCAGCATTTT | TRBJ1-5 | NA | TRBV27 | NA